This TCR beta chain was obtained from a study of blood T cell repertoires in COVID-19. Across the study: From T cells, B-cell-depleted T cells, or PBMCs came the material, which was cDNA or gDNA.

The V end was cut by 2 bases, the J end by 5 bases, with 16 bases between. This CDR3 comprises 15 residues. Germline V gene sequence: CDR1 SGHRS, CDR2 YFSETQ. Study processing details: For nucleated cells, counts were estimated from reference gene primer amplification. TCRdb keeps only in-frame clones here, not all; method: immunoSEQ multiplex PCR. The V and J calls and clone size are taken from that table; D and trimming were inferred from the DNA. The table records about 210,000 clones, 70% to 90% of them present only once. Sequencing was performed on peripheral blood. The clonotype originates from a man younger than 35 with active or convalescent COVID-19. The chain uses TRBV5-1 and TRBJ2-5; TRBD2 might be the D (6 bases). The CDR3 DNA follows: TGCGCCAGCAGCTTTTCCTCCGGGAGTGGGGAGACCCAGTACTTC. Translation gives CASSFSSGSGETQYF. Full variable domain (missing parts from reference TRBV5-1 and TRBJ2-5): KAGVTQTPRYLIKTRGQQVTLSCSPISGHRSVSWYQQTPGQGLQFLFEYFSETQRNKGNFPGRFSGRQFSNSRSEMNVSTLELGDSALYLCASSFSSGSGETQYFGPGTRLLVL.